What follows describes a single T cell receptor (beta chain). Trimming removed 4 bases at V and 4 bases at J, with 8 bases between. The CDR3 is 14 residues long. CDR1 and CDR2 from the germline V gene are SGHDN and FVKESK. This record comes from a study of T cell repertoires in cytomegalovirus infection. TCRdb re-analysed the reads in MiXCR, keeping a single row per CDR3 protein. The sample comprises 300,000 or so distinct CDR3 sequences, 8% to 10% of which are singletons, and around 2.4% rests with the top ten. Sequencing input: PBMCs. The chain combines TRBV14 with TRBJ2-6; tentative D call: TRBD1 (5 bases). This TCR came from a human donor in good health (CMV status not recorded). Some clones in this sample may be carry-over from other donors' samples. CDR3 in DNA: TGTGCCAGCAGCCGTAACAGGGGGGCCAACGTCCTGACTTTC. As protein: CASSRNRGANVLTF. Together with reference TRBV14 and TRBJ2-6, the CDR3 gives the full variable domain: EAGVTQFPSHSVIEKGQTVTLRCDPISGHDNLYWYRRVMGKEIKFLLHFVKESKQDESGMPNNRFLAERTGGTYSTLKVQPAELEDSGVYFCASSRNRGANVLTFGAGSRLTVL.